This TCR beta chain was recorded in a study of blood T cells in healthy people across ages. This clonotype was recorded many times. The germline CDR1 and CDR2 sequences are ENHRY and SYGVKD. The CDR3 length is 13 residues. V shed 8 bases and J 1 base; nucleotides not matched to a gene: 3. A J-beta primer mix and a sample-barcoded 5' primer were used in a second PCR of roughly 6 to 11 cycles. A 12-random-nucleotide template-switch adaptor tagged each cDNA molecule. A single record per CDR3 protein comes from TCRdb applying MiXCR to the 5' RACE reads. This sample has fewer than 1.5 million distinct CDR3 sequences, with roughly 40% found just once. Drawing of peripheral blood yielded roughly 9.3 milliliters from each donor.

This TCR was recovered from a young woman in good health. Specimen: blood. This chain connects TRBV10-3 to TRBJ2-7; 9 nucleotides align to TRBD2. The CDR3 DNA sequence: TGTGCCATCGGTAGCGGGAGTTCCTACGAGCAGTACTTC. Protein: CAIGSGSSYEQYF.